This is a list of T cell receptor beta chains from one sample in a study of blood T cells in healthy people across ages. TCRdb re-derived calls from the 5' RACE reads in MiXCR, one entry per CDR3 protein. The sample carries approximately 1,100,000 distinct CDR3 sequences, 40% to 45% recorded once. Sequencing was performed on blood. The receptors derive from a woman aged 60-75 years in good health. Each CDR3 is given with its conserved first and last residue. Each record gives: D gene, V gene, clone size, J gene, CDR3 protein, CDR3 DNA. A D gene is named only where the DNA matches it firmly. Size tells how often a clone was seen (once, few, many) or the class of an expanded clone, and some rows leave it out.

D gene: -; V gene: TRBV20-1; clone size: -; J gene: TRBJ1-5; CDR3 protein: CSASVGEVEYQPQHF; CDR3 DNA: TGCAGTGCTAGTGTTGGGGAGGTTGAATATCAGCCCCAGCATTTT
D gene: -; V gene: TRBV7-2; clone size: -; J gene: TRBJ2-7; CDR3 protein: CASSPRYDSYEQYF; CDR3 DNA: TGTGCCAGCAGCCCCCGTTACGACTCCTACGAGCAGTACTTC
D gene: -; V gene: TRBV5-1; clone size: few; J gene: TRBJ2-7; CDR3 protein: CASSSEVKAYEQYF; CDR3 DNA: TGCGCCAGCAGCTCAGAAGTGAAAGCCTACGAGCAGTACTTC
D gene: -; V gene: TRBV20-1; clone size: few; J gene: TRBJ2-1; CDR3 protein: CSAPLGLALGNEQFF; CDR3 DNA: TGCAGTGCACCCTTGGGCCTAGCGCTAGGCAATGAGCAGTTCTTC
D gene: TRBD2; V gene: TRBV20-1; clone size: -; J gene: TRBJ2-1; CDR3 protein: CSARVWTSPSNEQFF; CDR3 DNA: TGCAGTGCTAGAGTCTGGACTAGCCCTAGTAATGAGCAGTTCTTC
D gene: -; V gene: TRBV18; clone size: once; J gene: TRBJ2-1; CDR3 protein: CASSPLPSSGIQETQFF; CDR3 DNA: TGTGCCAGCTCACCACTTCCTAGTAGCGGTATCCAAGAGACCCAGTTCTTC
D gene: TRBD2; V gene: TRBV5-1; clone size: few; J gene: TRBJ2-1; CDR3 protein: CASSGGLAGDNEQFF; CDR3 DNA: TGCGCCAGCAGCGGGGGACTAGCGGGAGACAATGAGCAGTTCTTC
D gene: -; V gene: TRBV29-1; clone size: few; J gene: TRBJ2-5; CDR3 protein: CSVEDPRGVKVGTQYF; CDR3 DNA: TGCAGCGTTGAAGATCCCAGGGGGGTCAAGGTCGGGACCCAGTACTTC
D gene: TRBD2; V gene: TRBV5-1; clone size: -; J gene: TRBJ2-7; CDR3 protein: CASSYTSGRSYEQYF; CDR3 DNA: TGCGCCAGCAGCTACACTAGCGGACGCTCCTACGAGCAGTACTTC
D gene: -; V gene: TRBV7-2; clone size: -; J gene: TRBJ2-3; CDR3 protein: CASSLDPGLGTDTQYF; CDR3 DNA: TGTGCCAGCAGCTTAGACCCAGGCCTAGGGACAGATACGCAGTATTTT
D gene: TRBD1; V gene: TRBV30; clone size: -; J gene: TRBJ2-7; CDR3 protein: CAWSGDRGYEQYF; CDR3 DNA: TGTGCCTGGAGCGGGGACAGGGGTTACGAGCAGTACTTC
D gene: -; V gene: TRBV9; clone size: -; J gene: TRBJ2-3; CDR3 protein: CASSVRSYTDTQYF; CDR3 DNA: TGTGCCAGCAGCGTTAGGAGTTACACAGATACGCAGTATTTT
D gene: -; V gene: TRBV4-2; clone size: few; J gene: TRBJ2-3; CDR3 protein: CASSQDQEYEVPSTDTQYF; CDR3 DNA: TGTGCCAGCAGCCAAGATCAGGAGTATGAAGTCCCGAGCACAGATACGCAGTATTTT
D gene: TRBD1; V gene: TRBV5-1; clone size: -; J gene: TRBJ1-1; CDR3 protein: CASSVGQAVTEAFF; CDR3 DNA: TGCGCCAGCAGCGTGGGACAGGCTGTTACTGAAGCTTTCTTT
D gene: TRBD1; V gene: TRBV18; clone size: -; J gene: TRBJ2-5; CDR3 protein: CASSRIQGQGQETQYF; CDR3 DNA: TGTGCCAGCTCTCGTATACAGGGACAGGGCCAAGAGACCCAGTACTTC
D gene: TRBD2; V gene: TRBV20-1; clone size: few; J gene: TRBJ2-1; CDR3 protein: CSARDVGASGIDNEQFF; CDR3 DNA: TGCAGTGCTAGAGATGTCGGCGCTAGCGGGATAGACAATGAGCAGTTCTTC
D gene: TRBD1; V gene: TRBV10-3; clone size: -; J gene: TRBJ2-1; CDR3 protein: CAIRGETGGNEQFF; CDR3 DNA: TGTGCCATCAGGGGGGAAACAGGGGGTAATGAGCAGTTCTTC
D gene: -; V gene: TRBV27; clone size: few; J gene: TRBJ2-7; CDR3 protein: CASSTPGPPYEQYF; CDR3 DNA: TGTGCCAGCAGTACTCCCGGGCCCCCCTACGAGCAGTACTTC
D gene: -; V gene: TRBV12-3/TRBV12-4; clone size: -; J gene: TRBJ2-2; CDR3 protein: CASSVGQPNTGELFF; CDR3 DNA: TGTGCCAGCAGTGTAGGACAGCCGAACACCGGGGAGCTGTTTTTT
D gene: -; V gene: TRBV29-1; clone size: few; J gene: TRBJ2-3; CDR3 protein: CSVEDPEGGFYTQYF; CDR3 DNA: TGCAGCGTTGAAGATCCGGAAGGGGGATTTTATACGCAGTATTTT
D gene: -; V gene: TRBV11-2; clone size: -; J gene: TRBJ2-7; CDR3 protein: CASNRDGNDEQYF; CDR3 DNA: TGTGCCAGCAATCGGGACGGAAACGACGAGCAGTACTTC
D gene: TRBD2; V gene: TRBV5-1; clone size: -; J gene: TRBJ2-1; CDR3 protein: CASSILAGDLNEQFF; CDR3 DNA: TGCGCCAGCAGCATACTAGCGGGAGACTTGAATGAGCAGTTCTTC
D gene: -; V gene: TRBV11-1; clone size: few; J gene: TRBJ2-1; CDR3 protein: CASSLTSNPAYNEQFF; CDR3 DNA: TGTGCCAGCAGCTTAACTTCTAACCCCGCCTACAATGAGCAGTTCTTC
D gene: TRBD1; V gene: TRBV6-6; clone size: -; J gene: TRBJ2-5; CDR3 protein: CASSYSQGAKDEQYF; CDR3 DNA: TGTGCCAGCAGTTACTCTCAGGGGGCCAAGGATGAGCAGTACTTC
D gene: -; V gene: TRBV19; clone size: -; J gene: TRBJ1-5; CDR3 protein: CASSIPGFNQPQHF; CDR3 DNA: TGTGCCAGTAGTATCCCAGGGTTCAATCAGCCCCAGCATTTT
D gene: TRBD1; V gene: TRBV27; clone size: few; J gene: TRBJ1-5; CDR3 protein: CASSLGWAGGGQPQHF; CDR3 DNA: TGTGCCAGCAGTTTAGGATGGGCAGGGGGAGGACAGCCCCAGCATTTT
D gene: -; V gene: TRBV2; clone size: -; J gene: TRBJ2-3; CDR3 protein: CASRPRIGARGDTQYF; CDR3 DNA: TGTGCCAGCAGGCCGAGGATAGGGGCGCGGGGAGATACGCAGTATTTT
D gene: -; V gene: TRBV5-6; clone size: -; J gene: TRBJ2-2; CDR3 protein: CASTELRGGELFF; CDR3 DNA: TGTGCCAGCACCGAACTCCGGGGCGGGGAGCTGTTTTTT
D gene: -; V gene: TRBV11-1; clone size: -; J gene: TRBJ2-5; CDR3 protein: CASSLALLGGRQETQYF; CDR3 DNA: TGTGCCAGCAGCTTAGCGCTTCTCGGGGGTCGGCAAGAGACCCAGTACTTC
D gene: -; V gene: TRBV20-1; clone size: few; J gene: TRBJ1-2; CDR3 protein: CSASDRYGYTF; CDR3 DNA: TGCAGTGCTAGTGACAGATATGGCTACACCTTC
D gene: -; V gene: TRBV12-3/TRBV12-4; clone size: few; J gene: TRBJ2-1; CDR3 protein: CASSSPTWNEQFF; CDR3 DNA: TGTGCCAGCAGTTCTCCCACGTGGAATGAGCAGTTCTTC
D gene: -; V gene: TRBV12-3/TRBV12-4; clone size: -; J gene: TRBJ1-1; CDR3 protein: CASSFRGSGTEAFF; CDR3 DNA: TGTGCCAGCAGTTTTCGGGGGTCGGGCACTGAAGCTTTCTTT
D gene: -; V gene: TRBV12-3/TRBV12-4; clone size: -; J gene: TRBJ2-7; CDR3 protein: CASSRGVVYEQYF; CDR3 DNA: TGTGCCAGCAGCAGAGGGGTAGTCTACGAGCAGTACTTC
D gene: -; V gene: TRBV29-1; clone size: -; J gene: TRBJ2-2; CDR3 protein: CSVTWGRNTGELFF; CDR3 DNA: TGCAGCGTAACCTGGGGGCGGAACACCGGGGAGCTGTTTTTT
D gene: -; V gene: TRBV3-1; clone size: many; J gene: TRBJ2-1; CDR3 protein: CASSQRGEQFF; CDR3 DNA: TGTGCCAGCAGCCAAAGGGGAGAGCAGTTCTTC
D gene: TRBD1; V gene: TRBV6-1; clone size: -; J gene: TRBJ2-7; CDR3 protein: CAGRARGKALGQYF; CDR3 DNA: TGTGCCGGCAGAGCCAGGGGGAAGGCCCTCGGGCAGTACTTC
D gene: -; V gene: TRBV15; clone size: few; J gene: TRBJ2-5; CDR3 protein: CATSRGSNQETQYF; CDR3 DNA: TGTGCCACCAGCAGAGGGTCCAACCAAGAGACCCAGTACTTC
D gene: -; V gene: TRBV11-2; clone size: many; J gene: TRBJ2-5; CDR3 protein: CASSLEGAWQETQYF; CDR3 DNA: TGTGCCAGCAGCTTAGAGGGGGCCTGGCAAGAGACCCAGTACTTC
D gene: TRBD2; V gene: TRBV6-2/TRBV6-3; clone size: many; J gene: TRBJ2-4; CDR3 protein: CASSYSVASGKQYF; CDR3 DNA: TGTGCCAGCAGTTACTCGGTGGCTAGCGGAAAGCAGTACTTC
D gene: -; V gene: TRBV20-1; clone size: -; J gene: TRBJ1-4; CDR3 protein: CSARTRATNEKLFF; CDR3 DNA: TGCAGTGCTAGAACCCGTGCAACTAATGAAAAACTGTTTTTT
D gene: -; V gene: TRBV3-1; clone size: -; J gene: TRBJ2-7; CDR3 protein: CASSQALGPELGWQYF; CDR3 DNA: TGTGCCAGCAGCCAAGCGCTTGGGCCAGAACTTGGATGGCAGTACTTC
D gene: -; V gene: TRBV2; clone size: -; J gene: TRBJ1-2; CDR3 protein: CARKFGVNYGYTF; CDR3 DNA: TGTGCCAGGAAGTTTGGGGTAAACTATGGCTACACCTTC
D gene: -; V gene: TRBV11-1; clone size: -; J gene: TRBJ1-1; CDR3 protein: CASTYASTGNTEAFF; CDR3 DNA: TGTGCCAGCACCTACGCCTCGACAGGGAACACTGAAGCTTTCTTT
D gene: TRBD2; V gene: TRBV28; clone size: -; J gene: TRBJ2-3; CDR3 protein: CASRTSGTYTDTQYF; CDR3 DNA: TGTGCCAGCCGGACTAGCGGAACGTACACAGATACGCAGTATTTT